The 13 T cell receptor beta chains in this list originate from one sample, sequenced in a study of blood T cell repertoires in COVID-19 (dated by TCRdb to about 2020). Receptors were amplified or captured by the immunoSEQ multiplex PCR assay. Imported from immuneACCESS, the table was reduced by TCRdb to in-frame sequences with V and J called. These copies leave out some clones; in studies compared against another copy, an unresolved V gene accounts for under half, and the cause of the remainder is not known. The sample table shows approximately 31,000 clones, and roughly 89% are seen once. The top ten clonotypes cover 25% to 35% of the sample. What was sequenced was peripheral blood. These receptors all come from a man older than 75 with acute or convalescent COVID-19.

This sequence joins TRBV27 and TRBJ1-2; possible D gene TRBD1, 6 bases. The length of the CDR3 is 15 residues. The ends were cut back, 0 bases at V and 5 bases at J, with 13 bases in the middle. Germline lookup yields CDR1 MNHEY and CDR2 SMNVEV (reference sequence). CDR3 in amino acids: CASSLSGVGGYGYTF. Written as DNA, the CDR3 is TGTGCCAGCAGTTTATCGGGGGTAGGGGGTTATGGCTACACCTTC.

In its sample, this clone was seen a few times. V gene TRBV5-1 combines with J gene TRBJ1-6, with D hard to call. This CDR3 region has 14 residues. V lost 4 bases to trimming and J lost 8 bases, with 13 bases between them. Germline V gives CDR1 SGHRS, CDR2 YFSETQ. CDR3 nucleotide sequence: TGCGCCAGCAGCCGGGAGCTGAGGGATTCACCCCTCCACTTT. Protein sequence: CASSRELRDSPLHF.

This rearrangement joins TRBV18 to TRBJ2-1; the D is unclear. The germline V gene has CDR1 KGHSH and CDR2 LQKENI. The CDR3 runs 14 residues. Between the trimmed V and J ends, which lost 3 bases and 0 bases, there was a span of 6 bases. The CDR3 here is CASSPEVSYNEQFF. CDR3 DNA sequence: TGTGCCAGCTCACCTGAGGTCTCCTACAATGAGCAGTTCTTC.

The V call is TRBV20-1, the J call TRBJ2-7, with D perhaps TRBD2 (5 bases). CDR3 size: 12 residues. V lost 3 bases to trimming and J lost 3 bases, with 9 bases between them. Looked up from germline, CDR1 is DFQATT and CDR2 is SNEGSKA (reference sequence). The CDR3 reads CSASGRGYEQYF. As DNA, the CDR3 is TGCAGTGCTAGTGGTCGGGGCTACGAGCAGTACTTC.

In nucleotides, the CDR3 is TGTGCCAGCAGCCCATCGGGGTTCTATGGCTACACCTTC. Its protein is CASSPSGFYGYTF. The chain recombines TRBV9 with TRBJ1-2; unclear D gene. Germline V gene sequence: CDR1 SGDLS, CDR2 YYNGEE. V shed 4 bases and J shed 4 bases, with 11 bases lying between them. The CDR3 spans 13 residues.

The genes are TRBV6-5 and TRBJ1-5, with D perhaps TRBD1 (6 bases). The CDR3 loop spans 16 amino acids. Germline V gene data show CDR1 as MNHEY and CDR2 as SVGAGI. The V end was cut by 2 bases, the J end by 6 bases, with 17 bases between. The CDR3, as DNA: TGTGCCAGCAGTTACGACTCTTTGGGGGCCCGTCAGCCCCAGCATTTT. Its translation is CASSYDSLGARQPQHF.

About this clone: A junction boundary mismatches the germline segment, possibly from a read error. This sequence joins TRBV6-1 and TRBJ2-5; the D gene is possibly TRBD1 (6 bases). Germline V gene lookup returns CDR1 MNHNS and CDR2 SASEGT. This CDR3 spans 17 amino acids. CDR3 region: CASSEGDRIALWETQYF. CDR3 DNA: TGTGCCAGCAGCGAAGGAGACAGGATTGCGCTATGGGAGACCCAGTACTTC.

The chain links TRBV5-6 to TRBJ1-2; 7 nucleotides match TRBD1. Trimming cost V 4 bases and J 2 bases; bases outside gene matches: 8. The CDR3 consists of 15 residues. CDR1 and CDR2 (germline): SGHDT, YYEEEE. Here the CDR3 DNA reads TGTGCCAGCAGCCCTTGGGACAGACCAAACTATGGCTACACCTTC. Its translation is CASSPWDRPNYGYTF.

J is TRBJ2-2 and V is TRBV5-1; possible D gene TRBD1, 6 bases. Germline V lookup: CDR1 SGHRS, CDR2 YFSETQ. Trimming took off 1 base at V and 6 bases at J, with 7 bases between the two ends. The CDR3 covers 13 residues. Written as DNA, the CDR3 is TGCGCCAGCAGCTTGACAGGGCCCGGGGAGCTGTTTTTT. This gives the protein CASSLTGPGELFF.

CDR3 DNA: TGCAGCGTTTCCGGGACAGGGGTCGAGCAGTACTTC. Translated: CSVSGTGVEQYF. This chain joins TRBV29-1 and TRBJ2-7, with 10 nucleotides matching TRBD1. CDR1 and CDR2 (germline): SQVTM, ANQGSEA. The CDR3 totals 12 residues. With 5 bases clipped from V and 6 bases from J, the junction kept 4 bases outside the gene matches.

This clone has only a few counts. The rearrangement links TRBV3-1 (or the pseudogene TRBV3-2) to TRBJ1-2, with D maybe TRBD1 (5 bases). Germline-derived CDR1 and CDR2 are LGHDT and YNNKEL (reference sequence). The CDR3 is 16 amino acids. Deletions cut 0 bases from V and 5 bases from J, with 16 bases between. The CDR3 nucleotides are TGTGCCAGCAGCCAAGATCCCAGCGGGGCCCTTTATGGCTACACCTTC. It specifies CASSQDPSGALYGYTF.

The CDR3 is CASSYADSSYGYTF. The CDR3 region has the DNA TGTGCCAGCAGTTACGCCGACAGCTCCTATGGCTACACCTTC. The chain employs TRBV6-5 and TRBJ1-2; TRBD1 might be the D (5 bases). V was clipped by 2 bases and J by 4 bases, with 11 bases between them. The CDR3 extends over 14 amino acids. Germline V lookup: CDR1 MNHEY, CDR2 SVGAGI.

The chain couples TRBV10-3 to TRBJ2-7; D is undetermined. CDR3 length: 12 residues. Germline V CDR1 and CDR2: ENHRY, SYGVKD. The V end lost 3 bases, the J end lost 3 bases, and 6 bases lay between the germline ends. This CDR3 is CAISEWSYEQYF. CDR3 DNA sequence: TGTGCCATCAGTGAATGGAGCTACGAGCAGTACTTC.